This T cell receptor (beta chain) was profiled in a study of CD8 T cells in ankylosing spondylitis. Study-wide findings and caveats: Significantly higher representation of disease-linked clones was reported for matched ankylosing spondylitis synovial fluid. Existing reports had already noted some motif variants in reactive arthritis synovial fluid and blood. Ankylosing spondylitis blood appeared to be characterized by a TCR beta motif of about 8 highly homologous variants.

Details on this clonotype: The antigen is unknown.

From the 5' RACE reads, TCRdb called clonotypes with MiXCR, one entry per CDR3 protein. The sample includes roughly 700,000 distinct CDR3 sequences, 15% to 20% of them seen just once. Trimming removed 1 base at V and 5 bases at J, with 10 bases between. Looked up from germline, CDR1 is GTSNPN and CDR2 is SVGIG (reference sequence). This CDR3 comprises 13 residues. The rearrangement uses TRBV30 and TRBJ2-3, with unresolved D. This TCR came from a male donor with ankylosing spondylitis. Sequenced: blood, either unsorted or a sorted T cell fraction (not recorded which). This chain's CDR3 is CAWSEVVGDTQYF. As DNA, the CDR3 is TGTGCCTGGAGTGAGGTGGTGGGAGATACGCAGTATTTT.